The 24 T cell receptor beta chains given below trace back to one sample, sequenced in a study of blood T cell repertoires in COVID-19 (dated by TCRdb to the early 2020s). The library came from the immunoSEQ multiplex PCR assay. Imported from immuneACCESS, the table was reduced by TCRdb to in-frame sequences with V and J called. These copies leave out some clones; in studies compared against another copy, an unresolved V gene accounts for under half, and the cause of the remainder is not known. A total of around 230,000 clones appear in this sample, more than 70% of them only once. The top ten clonotypes cover 8.2% of the sample. The sample comprised peripheral blood. The receptors here all came from a woman aged 50 to 65 with acute or convalescent COVID-19.

The CDR3 is CASSPPGHRGNEQFF. For the CDR3, the DNA is TGTGCCAGTAGTCCACCGGGCCACAGGGGCAATGAGCAGTTCTTC. The rearrangement uses TRBV19 and TRBJ2-1; 7 positions agree with TRBD1. Germline V gene data show CDR1 as LNHDA and CDR2 as SQIVND (reference sequence). This CDR3 contains 15 residues. The V segment lost 5 bases and the J segment 6 bases; nucleotides outside the gene matches: 10.

The chain recombines TRBV6-2 or TRBV6-3 with TRBJ1-2, with 7 bases fitting TRBD1. The V segment lost 4 bases and the J segment 4 bases; nucleotides outside the gene matches: 9. The CDR3 is 15 amino acids. Germline values: CDR1 MNHEY, CDR2 SVGEGT. In DNA, the CDR3 is TGTGCCAGCAGTTCGTATCCGGGACAGCGCTATGGCTACACCTTC. It codes for CASSSYPGQRYGYTF.

The chain is built from TRBV5-1 and TRBJ2-3; 7 bases are a match to TRBD2. Germline CDR1 and CDR2: SGHRS and YFSETQ. The junction had 1 base not matched to a gene; V was cut back by 0 bases and J by 6 bases. The CDR3 loop spans 13 amino acids. DNA for the CDR3: TGCGCCAGCAGCTTGGGCGGGAGCGATACGCAGTATTTT. Its translation: CASSLGGSDTQYF.

J is TRBJ1-5 and V is TRBV20-1; 7 bases are shared with TRBD1. The germline CDR1 and CDR2 sequences are DFQATT and SNEGSKA (reference sequence). Germline trimming cut 3 bases from V and 9 bases from J; bases unmatched to any gene: 5. The CDR3 runs to 12 residues. The DNA of the CDR3 is TGCAGTGCTAGTAGACAGGGCAGGCCCCAGCATTTT. It is translated as CSASRQGRPQHF.

This clone was observed once. The chain employs TRBV6-6 and TRBJ1-2, with 7 nucleotides matching TRBD1. The CDR3 loop spans 14 amino acids. From germline, CDR1 is MNHNY and CDR2 SVGAGI (reference sequence). With V trimmed by 7 bases and J by 2 bases, 7 bases remained unmatched. Written as DNA, the CDR3 is TGTGCCAGCATTTCGACAGGGACCAACTATGGCTACACCTTC. This encodes CASISTGTNYGYTF.

V and J are TRBV11-2 and TRBJ1-1; 7 nucleotides align to TRBD1. The CDR3 is made up of 14 amino acids. The ends lost 6 bases at V and 1 base at J; junction bases unmatched: 5. Germline assignment: CDR1 SGHAT and CDR2 FQNNGV. The CDR3 protein is CASSTRTGNTEAFF. DNA for the CDR3: TGTGCCAGCAGTACCAGGACAGGGAACACTGAAGCTTTCTTT.

V usage is TRBV12-2 and J usage is TRBJ1-1; the listed D gene, TRBD1, was not tested against the DNA. TRBV12-2 is noted as a pseudogene. The CDR3 covers 11 residues. The DNA for the CDR3 is TGTGCAAGTCGCCCGTCTCAGGCGGCTTTCTTT. Its translation: CASRPSQAAFF.

This clone was detected a few times. The J gene is TRBJ2-1, the V gene TRBV19; 13 bases match TRBD2. The V gene end was trimmed by 5 bases and the J gene end by 7 bases; junction bases not matched to a gene: 5. The germline V gene has CDR1 LNHDA and CDR2 SQIVND (reference sequence). The CDR3 totals 15 residues. The CDR3 region has the DNA TGTGCCAGTAGTTCGGGACTAGCGGGGCTAAATGAGCAGTTCTTC. Its translation: CASSSGLAGLNEQFF.

This clone occurred a few times. Other DNA sequences of this sample code for an identical CDR3. The V call is TRBV4-2, the J call TRBJ1-2; TRBD1 might be the D (5 bases). Germline CDR1 and CDR2: LGHNA and YNFKEQ. This CDR3 is 16 amino acids long. V was clipped by 0 bases and J by 1 base, with 12 bases between them. CDR3 sequence: CASSQDLQGRNYGYTF. The CDR3 nucleotides are TGTGCCAGCAGCCAAGATCTGCAGGGTCGTAACTATGGCTACACCTTC.

The chain couples TRBV6-4 to TRBJ2-2; D gene ambiguous. Trimming cost V 11 bases and J 7 bases, with 5 bases left between them. The CDR3 loop spans 9 amino acids. Per germline, CDR1 MRHNA and CDR2 SNTAGT. The CDR3: CALGGELFF. DNA of the CDR3: TGTGCCCTCGGCGGGGAGCTGTTTTTT.

The chain uses TRBV11-2 and TRBJ1-6; tentatively, D is TRBD1 (6 bases). The V gene's germline CDR1 is SGHAT and CDR2 FQNNGV. Trimming cost V 7 bases and J 15 bases, with 10 bases left between them. The CDR3 is made up of 10 amino acids. This CDR3 reads CASMGALLHF. The CDR3 nucleotides read TGTGCCAGCATGGGGGCCCTCCTCCACTTT.

The chain is built from TRBV3-1 (or the pseudogene TRBV3-2) and TRBJ2-1, with 9 positions matching TRBD1. Germline V CDR1 and CDR2: LGHDT, YNNKEL (reference sequence). The CDR3 sequence is 16 residues long. Unmatched junction bases numbered 9, after V lost 4 bases and J lost 5 bases. CDR3: CASSLKKRDRDNEQFF. Here the CDR3 DNA reads TGTGCCAGCAGCCTAAAGAAAAGGGACAGGGACAATGAGCAGTTCTTC.

The table lists this clone with a few counts. V is TRBV21-1 and J is TRBJ2-5; TRBD1 reflects the table's D call only, with no check against the DNA. TRBV21-1 constitutes a pseudogene. The CDR3 is made up of 15 amino acids. The CDR3 DNA reads as TGTGCCAGCAGCACCCGGGACAGGGGACAAGAGACCCAGTACTTC. Amino acids: CASSTRDRGQETQYF.

The chain combines TRBV2 with TRBJ1-4; D uncertain. Germline assignment: CDR1 SNHLY and CDR2 FYNNEI. This CDR3 comprises 14 residues. Trimming took off 4 bases at V and 4 bases at J, with 10 bases between the two ends. This CDR3 reads CASSGSQYNEKLFF. In DNA form, the CDR3 reads TGTGCCAGCAGTGGGAGCCAATATAATGAAAAACTGTTTTTT.

The V gene is TRBV11-2, the J gene TRBJ2-7; 8 nucleotides match TRBD1. Trimming at V came to 0 bases and at J to 2 bases, leaving 3 bases not matched to a gene. Germline V gene sequence: CDR1 SGHAT, CDR2 FQNNGV. The CDR3 runs to 15 residues. For the CDR3, the DNA is TGTGCCAGCAGCTTAGACCTGGACAGGGCCTACGAGCAGTACTTC. Amino acids: CASSLDLDRAYEQYF.

The J gene is TRBJ2-1, the V gene TRBV7-2; perhaps TRBD1 as D (6 bases). Trimming removed 3 bases at V and 14 bases at J, with 14 bases between. CDR3 size: 12 residues. Per the germline V gene, CDR1 is SGHTA and CDR2 is FQGNSA. CDR3 amino acids: CASSFADRREFF. Here the CDR3 DNA reads TGTGCCAGCAGCTTTGCGGACAGAAGGGAGTTCTTC. Full variable domain (rest looked up from reference TRBV7-2 and TRBJ2-1): GAGVSQSPSNKVTEKGKDVELRCDPISGHTALYWYRQSLGQGLEFLIYFQGNSAPDKSGLPSDRFSAERTGGSVSTLTIQRTQQEDSAVYLCASSFADRREFFGPGTRLTVL.

The chain joins TRBV18 to TRBJ2-7, with 8 bases identical to TRBD1. The V gene end was trimmed by 6 bases and the J gene end by 5 bases; junction bases not matched to a gene: 6. The CDR3 runs to 13 residues. Germline CDR1 is KGHSH and CDR2 is LQKENI. DNA for the CDR3: TGTGCCAGCTCGACAGGGGTAAATAACGAGCAGTACTTC. Protein: CASSTGVNNEQYF.

This clone was counted once. This sequence joins TRBV6-5 and TRBJ1-2; D unresolved. CDR3 length equals 13 residues. Germline loops: CDR1 MNHEY, CDR2 SVGAGI. V lost 5 bases to trimming and J lost 7 bases, with 14 bases between them. The CDR3 protein is CASSLDGSVGYTF. The CDR3 DNA follows: TGTGCCAGCAGTCTAGACGGCAGTGTTGGCTACACCTTC.

The rearrangement links TRBV6-6 to TRBJ1-3; D unclear. Germline lookup yields CDR1 MNHNY and CDR2 SVGAGI (reference sequence). Trimming removed 5 bases from V and 0 bases from J, with 8 bases in between. CDR3 length equals 14 residues. CDR3 coding DNA: TGTGCCAGCAGTGAGGAGCGCTCTGGAAACACCATATATTTT. Its translation is CASSEERSGNTIYF.

This clone was counted a single time. This chain joins TRBV7-2 and TRBJ1-2; 10 bases fit TRBD1. The CDR3 is 13 amino acids. Germline CDR1 reads SGHTA; CDR2 reads FQGNSA. The V segment lost 3 bases and the J segment 6 bases; nucleotides outside the gene matches: 1. The CDR3 here is CASSLGTGDGYTF. The CDR3, as DNA: TGTGCCAGCAGCTTGGGGACAGGGGATGGCTACACCTTC.

The chain couples TRBV11-2 to TRBJ2-2, with TRBD2 matching 10 bases. CDR3 length equals 19 residues. The germline V gene encodes CDR1 SGHAT and CDR2 FQNNGV. V lost 1 base, J lost 1 base, and 9 bases stayed unmatched. CDR3 sequence (DNA): TGTGCCAGCAGCTTAGGAAAAGGTGTAGCGGGAGGGAACACCGGGGAGCTGTTTTTT. Translating gives CASSLGKGVAGGNTGELFF.

This chain uses TRBV7-2 with TRBJ2-7; D possibly corresponds to TRBD2 (6 bases). V lost 3 bases and J lost 2, with 20 bases in between. The CDR3 runs to 17 residues. CDR1 SGHTA and CDR2 FQGNSA come from the germline V gene. CDR3 amino acids: CASSLASGGNPPYEQYF. The CDR3 bases are TGTGCCAGCAGCTTGGCTTCGGGCGGGAATCCCCCCTACGAGCAGTACTTC.

The V gene is TRBV5-1, the J gene TRBJ1-5; 10 nucleotides match TRBD1. The CDR3 consists of 14 residues. Per the germline V gene, CDR1 is SGHRS and CDR2 is YFSETQ. V was pared by 3 bases and J by 7 bases, with 4 bases of the junction left unmatched. The CDR3 DNA sequence: TGCGCCAGCAGCTGGGGGGACAGGGGACAGCCCCAGCATTTT. Encoded protein: CASSWGDRGQPQHF.

This chain links TRBV27 with TRBJ2-3, with D tentatively TRBD2 (6 bases). Germline loops: CDR1 MNHEY, CDR2 SMNVEV (reference sequence). The length of the CDR3 is 13 residues. Between the trimmed V and J ends, which lost 8 bases and 0 bases, there was a span of 9 bases. In DNA, the CDR3 is TGTGCCAGCCGGGAGTCGAGCACAGATACGCAGTATTTT. Residues: CASRESSTDTQYF.